Described below is a single TCR beta chain sequence and its context. Its antigen is unknown. Sorting defined naive CD4+ as CD4+CD8-CD45RO-CD45RA+ and naive CD8+ as CD8+CD4-CD45RA+CD27bright. The record originates from a study of healthy donors' naive CD4 and CD8 T cells. Background on the study: All functional IMGT TCR alpha variants were covered by new primers. Overall study findings and caveats: Negatively charged CDR3s marked CD8+ lineage; positively charged CDR3s marked CD4+ lineage. About 13% of CD4/CD8 propensity variance appeared explained by V, J and CDR3 charge.

Each TCR library used around 500 ng of total RNA and a linear amplification protocol. TCRdb re-called the reads through MiXCR, storing one row per CDR3 protein. In the table there are roughly 200,000 distinct CDR3 sequences, around three quarters of which are singletons. Germline V gives CDR1 SGHDT, CDR2 YYEEEE. Unmatched junction bases numbered 10, after V lost 4 bases and J lost 5 bases. CDR3 length: 16 amino acids. The sample consisted of naive CD4+ and CD8+ T cells sorted from blood, pooled from several donors. The source is a pool of human donors in good health; the sample pools cells from several healthy donors. The chain is built from TRBV5-6 and TRBJ2-3; 10 positions agree with TRBD2. The CDR3 DNA follows: TGTGCCAGCAGCCTGCTAGCGGGAGTGACGGGAGATACGCAGTATTTT. Protein sequence: CASSLLAGVTGDTQYF.